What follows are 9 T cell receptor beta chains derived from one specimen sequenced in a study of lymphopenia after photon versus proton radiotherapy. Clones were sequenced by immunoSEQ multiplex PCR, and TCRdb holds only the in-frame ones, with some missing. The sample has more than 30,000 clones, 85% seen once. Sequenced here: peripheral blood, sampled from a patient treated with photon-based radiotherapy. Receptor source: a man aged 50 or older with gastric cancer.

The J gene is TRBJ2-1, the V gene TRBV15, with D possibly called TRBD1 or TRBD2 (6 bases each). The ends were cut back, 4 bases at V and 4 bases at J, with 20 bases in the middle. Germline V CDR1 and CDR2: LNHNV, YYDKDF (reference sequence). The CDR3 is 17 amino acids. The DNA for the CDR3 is TGTGCCACCAGCAACCCCCCGGAGACGGGGGCGTACAATGAGCAGTTCTTC. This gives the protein CATSNPPETGAYNEQFF.

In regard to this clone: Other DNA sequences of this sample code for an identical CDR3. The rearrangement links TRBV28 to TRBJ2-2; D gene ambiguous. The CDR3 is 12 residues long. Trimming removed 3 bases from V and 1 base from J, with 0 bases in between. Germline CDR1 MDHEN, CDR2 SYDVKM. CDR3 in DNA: TGTGCCAGCAGTTTGAACACCGGGGAGCTGTTTTTT. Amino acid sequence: CASSLNTGELFF.

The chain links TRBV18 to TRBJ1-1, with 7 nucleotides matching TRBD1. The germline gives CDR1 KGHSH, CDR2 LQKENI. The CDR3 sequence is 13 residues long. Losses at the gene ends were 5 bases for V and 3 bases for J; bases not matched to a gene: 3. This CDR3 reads CASSATGDTEAFF. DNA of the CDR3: TGTGCCAGCTCAGCCACAGGGGACACTGAAGCTTTCTTT.

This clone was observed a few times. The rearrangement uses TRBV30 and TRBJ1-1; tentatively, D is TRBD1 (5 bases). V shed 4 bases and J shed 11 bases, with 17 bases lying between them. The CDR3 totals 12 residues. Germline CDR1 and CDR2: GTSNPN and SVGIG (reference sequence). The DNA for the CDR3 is TGTGCCTGGATTACAGGAGGGAAAAGGGCTTTCTTT. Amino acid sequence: CAWITGGKRAFF.

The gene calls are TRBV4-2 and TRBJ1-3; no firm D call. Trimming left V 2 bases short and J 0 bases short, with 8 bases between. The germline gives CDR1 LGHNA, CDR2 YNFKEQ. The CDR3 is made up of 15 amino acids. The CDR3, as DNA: TGTGCCAGCAGCCAACAAGAGAGCTCTGGAAACACCATATATTTT. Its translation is CASSQQESSGNTIYF.

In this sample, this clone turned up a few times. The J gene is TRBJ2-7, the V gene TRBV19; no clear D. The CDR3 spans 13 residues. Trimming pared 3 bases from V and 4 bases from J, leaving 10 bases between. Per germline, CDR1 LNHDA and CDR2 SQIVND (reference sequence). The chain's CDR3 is CASSIANEYEQYF. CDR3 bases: TGTGCCAGTAGTATCGCAAACGAATACGAGCAGTACTTC.

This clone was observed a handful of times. This CDR3 reads CASSIRISGSPLKNEQYF. CDR3 bases: TGTGCCAGCAGCATCCGGATTAGCGGGAGCCCCCTTAAGAACGAGCAGTACTTC. The V and J genes are TRBV7-2 and TRBJ2-7; 9 nucleotides match TRBD2. Germline V lookup: CDR1 SGHTA, CDR2 FQGNSA. Trimming at V came to 5 bases and at J to 5 bases, leaving 19 bases not matched to a gene. There are 18 residues in the CDR3.

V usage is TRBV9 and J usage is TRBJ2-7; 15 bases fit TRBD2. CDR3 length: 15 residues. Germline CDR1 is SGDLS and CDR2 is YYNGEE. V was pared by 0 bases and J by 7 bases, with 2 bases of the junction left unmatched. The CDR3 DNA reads TGTGCCAGCAGCGTAGAGGGACTAGCGGGAGGAGAGCAGTACTTC. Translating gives CASSVEGLAGGEQYF. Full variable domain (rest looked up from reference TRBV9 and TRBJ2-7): DSGVTQTPKHLITATGQRVTLRCSPRSGDLSVYWYQQSLDQGLQFLIQYYNGEERAKGNILERFSAQQFPDLHSELNLSSLELGDSALYFCASSVEGLAGGEQYFGPGTRLTVT.

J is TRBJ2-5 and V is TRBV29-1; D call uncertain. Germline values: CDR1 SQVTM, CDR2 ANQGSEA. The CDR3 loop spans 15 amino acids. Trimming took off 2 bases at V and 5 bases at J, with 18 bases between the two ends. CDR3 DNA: TGCAGCGTTGAATTCTCTGCCCCCAATCGGGAGACCCAGTACTTC. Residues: CSVEFSAPNRETQYF.